These 10 T cell receptor beta chains came from one sample sequenced in a study of CD8+CD57+ T cells in acquired aplastic anemia. For CDR3 and TCR beta VDJ profiling, genomic DNA was the template used. TCRdb passed the reads through MiXCR, listing each CDR3 protein once. The sample has approximately 250,000 distinct CDR3 sequences; less than 85% are singletons. Previously, flow cytometry had revealed CD8+CD57+ cell expansion in the patients chosen for sequencing. The sample was sorted CD4+, CD8+, or CD8+CD57+ T cells (not recorded which) from PBMCs. The origin of the receptors is a human donor with aplastic anemia.

This clonotype was observed once. This chain connects TRBV9 to TRBJ2-3; tentatively, D is TRBD1 (6 bases). The closer fit of TRBJ1-5 to the DNA end suggests the J call may be wrong. The V gene's germline CDR1 is SGDLS and CDR2 YYNGEE. The CDR3 covers 13 residues. The CDR3 region is CASRDGGIGGQHF. The DNA of the CDR3 is TGTGCCAGCAGGGACGGGGGCATAGGGGGACAGCATTTT.

Worth noting for this clonotype: An end of the junction does not agree with germline; a read error may underlie this. The chain links TRBV5-1 to TRBJ2-6, with TRBD1 matching 9 bases. Germline values: CDR1 SGHRS, CDR2 YFSETQ. This CDR3 is built from 17 residues. CDR3 DNA: TGTGCCAGCAGCTTGGACAGGGGCCCTCCTGGGGCCAACGTCCTGACTTTC. It is translated as CASSLDRGPPGANVLTF.

This clonotype appeared a single time. The junction and the germline gene differ at one end; a read error may be behind it. The chain is built from TRBV19 and TRBJ2-3; maybe TRBD2 (5 bases). The CDR3 length is 14 residues. CDR1 and CDR2 from the germline V gene are LNHDA and SQIVND (reference sequence). The CDR3 bases are TGTGCCGGTAGTTTAGCGAGAGGACCCGACACTCAGTATTTT. Protein: CAGSLARGPDTQYF.

As regards this clonotype: Lacking the conserved final phenylalanine or tryptophan, this CDR3 likely reflects a read error. The DNA is left out, because the CDR3 cannot be placed on it with certainty; the CDR3 is given as TCRdb lists it. The CDR3 loop reads CASSVGGRTKESK. This sequence joins TRBV7-3 and TRBJ1-1. Both ends counted, the CDR3 spans 13 residues. From germline, CDR1 is SGHTA and CDR2 FQGTGA.

This clonotype was found a few times. The CDR3 carries no conserved terminal phenylalanine or tryptophan, so it likely arises from a read error. CDR3 DNA sequence: TGTGCCAGCAGCCACCGGACTAGCGCTAGAGAGACCCAGTACCTC. Encoded protein: CASSHRTSARETQYL. The J gene is TRBJ2-5, the V gene TRBV15, with 9 bases fitting TRBD2. This CDR3 spans 15 amino acids. Germline V gene sequence: CDR1 LNHNV, CDR2 YYDKDF (reference sequence).

Worth noting for this clonotype: An end of the junction does not agree with germline; a read error may underlie this. CDR3 sequence: CASSEQGSGNTIYF. The CDR3 DNA reads TGTGCCAGCAGTGAACAGGGTTCTGGAAACACCATATATTTT. This rearrangement joins TRBV10-3 to TRBJ1-3; TRBD1 is a possible D gene (6 bases). The CDR3 sequence is 14 residues long. CDR1 and CDR2 (germline): ENHRY, SYGVKD.

This chain connects TRBV7-9 to TRBJ1-2; no reliable D call. Germline lookup yields CDR1 SEHNR and CDR2 FQNEAQ (reference sequence). Trimming left V 2 bases short and J 13 bases short, with 23 bases between. The length of the CDR3 is 15 residues. CDR3 protein: CASSLIPGEHYVGTF. CDR3 bases: TGTGCCAGCAGCTTAATACCCGGGGAGCACTATGTCGGCACCTTC.

The chain employs TRBV7-2 and TRBJ2-5; weak D call: TRBD2 (6 bases). The J call is in doubt because the DNA end fits TRBJ2-1 better. This CDR3 region has 16 residues. Per germline, CDR1 SGHTA and CDR2 FQGNSA. CDR3 nucleotides: TGTGCCAGCAGCTTTCAAAGAAGCCGGGGGAGCGATTATCAGTTCTTC. This gives the protein CASSFQRSRGSDYQFF.

In its sample, this clonotype was seen once. The chain carries TRBV5-5 and TRBJ2-3; D is unresolved. Deletions cut 2 bases from V and 4 bases from J, with 8 bases between. CDR1 and CDR2 from the germline V gene are SGHKS and YYEKEE (reference sequence). The CDR3 runs 13 residues. Here the CDR3 reads CASSFPPPDTQYF. As DNA, the CDR3 is TGTGCCAGCAGCTTCCCTCCTCCAGATACGCAGTATTTT.

This clonotype is judged medium-sized. The chain combines TRBV27 with TRBJ2-1; no definite D call. Germline V gene data show CDR1 as MNHEY and CDR2 as SMNVEV (reference sequence). Deletions cut 1 base from V and 6 bases from J, with 4 bases between. The CDR3 runs 12 residues. CDR3 residues: CASSLWGNEQFF. In nucleotides, the CDR3 is TGTGCCAGCAGTTTATGGGGCAATGAGCAGTTCTTC.